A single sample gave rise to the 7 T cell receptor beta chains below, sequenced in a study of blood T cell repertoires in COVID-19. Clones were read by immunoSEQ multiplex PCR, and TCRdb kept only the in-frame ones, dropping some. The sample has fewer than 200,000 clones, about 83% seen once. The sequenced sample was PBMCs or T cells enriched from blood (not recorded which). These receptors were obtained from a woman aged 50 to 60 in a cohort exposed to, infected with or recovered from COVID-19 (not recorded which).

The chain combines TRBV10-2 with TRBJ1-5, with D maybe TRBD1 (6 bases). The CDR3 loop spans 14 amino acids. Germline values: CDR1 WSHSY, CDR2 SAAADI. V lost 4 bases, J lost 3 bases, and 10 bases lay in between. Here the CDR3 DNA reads TGCGCCAGCAGTGGTGACAGGCACAATCAGCCCCAGCATTTT. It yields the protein CASSGDRHNQPQHF.

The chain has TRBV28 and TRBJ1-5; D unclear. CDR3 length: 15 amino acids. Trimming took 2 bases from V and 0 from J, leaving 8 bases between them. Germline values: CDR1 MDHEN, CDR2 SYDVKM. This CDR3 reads CASSLGLYSNQPQHF. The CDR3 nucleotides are TGTGCCAGCAGTTTAGGCCTTTATAGCAATCAGCCCCAGCATTTT.

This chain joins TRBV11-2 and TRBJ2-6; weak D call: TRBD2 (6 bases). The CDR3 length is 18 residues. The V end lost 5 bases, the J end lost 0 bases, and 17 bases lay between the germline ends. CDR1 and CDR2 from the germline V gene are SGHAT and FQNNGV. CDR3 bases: TGTGCCAGCAGCCCTGACTGGGTGACTAGCTCTGGGGCCAACGTCCTGACTTTC. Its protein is CASSPDWVTSSGANVLTF.

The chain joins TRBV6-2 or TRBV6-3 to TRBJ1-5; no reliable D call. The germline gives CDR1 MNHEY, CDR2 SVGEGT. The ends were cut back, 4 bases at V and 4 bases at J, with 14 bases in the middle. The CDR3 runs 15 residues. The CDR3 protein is CASSSAGSGNQPQHF. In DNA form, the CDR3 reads TGTGCCAGCAGTTCTGCGGGGAGTGGAAATCAGCCCCAGCATTTT.

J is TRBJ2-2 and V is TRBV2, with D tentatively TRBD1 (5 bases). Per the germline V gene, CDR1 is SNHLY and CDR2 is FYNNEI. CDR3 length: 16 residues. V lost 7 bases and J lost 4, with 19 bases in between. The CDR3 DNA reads TGTGCCAGCACCGTTCCCTCAGGGATAAGCACCGGGGAGCTGTTTTTT. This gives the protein CASTVPSGISTGELFF.

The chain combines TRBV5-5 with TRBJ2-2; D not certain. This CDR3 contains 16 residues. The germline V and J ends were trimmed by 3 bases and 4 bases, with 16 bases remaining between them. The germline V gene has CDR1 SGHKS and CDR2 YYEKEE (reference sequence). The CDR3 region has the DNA TGTGCCAGCAGCTCTCCGAGCCCTGGGCGCACCGGGGAGCTGTTTTTT. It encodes CASSSPSPGRTGELFF. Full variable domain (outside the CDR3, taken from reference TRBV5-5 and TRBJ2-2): DAGVTQSPTHLIKTRGQQVTLRCSPISGHKSVSWYQQVLGQGPQFIFQYYEKEERGRGNFPDRFSARQFPNYSSELNVNALLLGDSALYLCASSSPSPGRTGELFFGEGSRLTVL.

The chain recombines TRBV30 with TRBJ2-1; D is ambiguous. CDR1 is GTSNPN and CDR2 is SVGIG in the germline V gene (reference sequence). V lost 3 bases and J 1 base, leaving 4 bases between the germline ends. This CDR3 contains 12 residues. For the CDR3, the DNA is TGTGCCTGGAGCAGTTCCTACAATGAGCAGTTCTTC. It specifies CAWSSSYNEQFF.